These 12 T cell receptor beta chains came from one sample sequenced in a study of shared clonotypes between healthy human individuals. The naive CD8 fraction comprised CD45RO-negative cells positively selected for CCR7 and excluded terminally differentiated effector memory CD45RA+ cells. Produced via immunoSEQ multiplex PCR; TCRdb's table is partial and in-frame only. In the table there are hundreds of thousands of clones, around 96% of which are singletons. The sample taken for sequencing was naive CD8+ T cells sorted from blood. These receptor sequences come from a woman aged 25 to 39 in good health.

The chain employs TRBV7-9 and TRBJ1-2, with a possible D match to TRBD1 (5 bases). The CDR3 is 14 amino acids. V lost 0 bases, J lost 4 bases, and 9 bases lay in between. CDR1 is SEHNR and CDR2 is FQNEAQ in the germline V gene (reference sequence). CDR3 sequence reads: CASSLAGDLYGYTF. In nucleotides, the CDR3 is TGTGCCAGCAGCTTAGCCGGGGACCTCTATGGCTACACCTTC.

The chain is built from TRBV29-1 and TRBJ2-7, with 10 bases aligning to TRBD1. The V gene end was trimmed by 5 bases and the J gene end by 0 bases; junction bases not matched to a gene: 19. This CDR3 is 19 amino acids long. Germline values: CDR1 SQVTM, CDR2 ANQGSEA. As DNA, the CDR3 is TGCAGCGTTAGGGGACAGGGGAGTTTGGCGGGAAGAAGCTCCTACGAGCAGTACTTC. Amino acid sequence: CSVRGQGSLAGRSSYEQYF.

The chain links TRBV20-1 to TRBJ2-7; the D gene is possibly TRBD2 (5 bases). The CDR3 consists of 11 residues. V shed 6 bases and J shed 6 bases, with 12 bases lying between them. The germline CDR1 and CDR2 sequences are DFQATT and SNEGSKA (reference sequence). CDR3 sequence: CSARAVAEQYF. The DNA of the CDR3 is TGCAGTGCCCGAGCGGTTGCCGAGCAGTACTTC.

V and J are TRBV28 and TRBJ2-7, with 7 nucleotides matching TRBD1. CDR3 length: 13 amino acids. Germline V CDR1 and CDR2: MDHEN, SYDVKM. The V gene end was trimmed by 1 base and the J gene end by 6 bases; junction bases not matched to a gene: 3. The chain's CDR3 is CASSLLQGFEQYF. The CDR3 region has the DNA TGTGCCAGCAGTTTATTACAGGGGTTCGAGCAGTACTTC.

This CDR3 reads CAISESGTSGNEQFF. The CDR3 coding sequence is TGTGCCATCAGTGAGTCAGGGACTAGCGGCAATGAGCAGTTCTTC. This chain uses TRBV10-3 with TRBJ2-1; TRBD2 matches 11 bases. The CDR3 has 15 amino acids. After removal of 0 bases from V and 6 bases from J, the junction contained 1 base not matched to a gene. In germline, CDR1 is ENHRY, CDR2 SYGVKD.

This chain uses TRBV6-5 with TRBJ2-5, with 9 nucleotides matching TRBD2. The end of the DNA fits TRBJ2-7 better, so the J call may be wrong. The CDR3 has 14 residues. The germline V gene has CDR1 MNHEY and CDR2 SVGAGI. In DNA form, the CDR3 reads TGTGCCAGCAGCTCAAGCGGGAGGTCCCACGAGCAGTACTTC. Its translation: CASSSSGRSHEQYF.

The chain uses TRBV6-1 and TRBJ1-1, with D perhaps TRBD1 (6 bases). The germline V gene encodes CDR1 MNHNS and CDR2 SASEGT. This CDR3 region has 18 residues. Trimming took 4 bases from V and 4 from J, leaving 25 bases between them. For the CDR3, the DNA is TGTGCCAGCAGTGTGCACAGGGTATGGGGGCGAGGAAGCACTGAAGCTTTCTTT. It encodes CASSVHRVWGRGSTEAFF.

The V call is TRBV18, the J call TRBJ2-7; D is unclear. The CDR3 runs to 14 residues. The germline CDR1 and CDR2 sequences are KGHSH and LQKENI. V lost 3 bases, J lost 7 bases, and 16 bases lay in between. CDR3 residues: CASSPYSDIEEQYF. CDR3 in DNA: TGTGCCAGCTCACCCTATTCTGACATCGAGGAGCAGTACTTC.

The chain employs TRBV6-6 and TRBJ2-7; D is unresolved. The V end lost 2 bases, the J end lost 4 bases, and 9 bases lay between the germline ends. CDR3 size: 13 residues. Per the germline V gene, CDR1 is MNHNY and CDR2 is SVGAGI (reference sequence). The CDR3 DNA reads TGTGCCAGCAGTTACGGTGCCCGGTACGAGCAGTACTTC. Protein: CASSYGARYEQYF.

The chain joins TRBV14 to TRBJ2-1; D not certain. CDR1 SGHDN and CDR2 FVKESK come from the germline V gene. The CDR3 has 14 residues. Trimming shortened V by 4 bases and J by 7 bases, and 14 bases separated the two germline ends. The CDR3 DNA reads as TGTGCCAGCAGCCTGGTAGGTTTGTGGAATGAGCAGTTCTTC. It translates to CASSLVGLWNEQFF.

V gene TRBV29-1 combines with J gene TRBJ2-1; D unresolved. Germline CDR1 reads SQVTM; CDR2 reads ANQGSEA. Trimming pared 7 bases from V and 8 bases from J, leaving 15 bases between. This CDR3 is built from 12 residues. CDR3 amino acids: CSGHAPLDEQFF. DNA for the CDR3: TGCAGCGGCCACGCCCCACTGGATGAGCAGTTCTTC.

The rearrangement joins TRBV19 to TRBJ2-7; the D is unclear. Germline lookup yields CDR1 LNHDA and CDR2 SQIVND (reference sequence). Between the trimmed V and J ends, which lost 3 bases and 3 bases, there was a span of 12 bases. The CDR3 has 14 amino acids. CDR3 sequence: CASSITSSDYEQYF. The CDR3, as DNA: TGTGCCAGTAGTATTACCTCCTCGGACTACGAGCAGTACTTC.